This T cell receptor beta chain appears in the sequencing data of a study of cytomegalovirus exposure and HLA in healthy donors. 13 Jbeta primers and 60 Vbeta primers were used for the PCR. Only in-frame clones appear in the TCRdb table, and some are missing; sequencing was by immunoSEQ multiplex PCR. Here the sample spans about 110,000 clones, 75% to 90% being singletons. Study results and caveats: Association of under 20,000 TCR beta sequences with HLA alleles was found at 0.05 false discovery rate in a later analysis.

This clone occurred once. Its antigen is not known. Germline V CDR1 and CDR2: GTSNPN, SVGIG (reference sequence). The CDR3 runs 15 residues. V was cut by 4 bases and J by 3 bases, with 19 bases left in between. Sequencing was done on a sample of PBMCs. This TCR was recovered from a man aged 45-60 years in good health and CMV-seronegative. The genes are TRBV30 and TRBJ2-7; D gene unclear. CDR3 sequence reads: CAWKPISGQIYEQYF. CDR3 DNA sequence: TGTGCCTGGAAACCTATCTCGGGTCAGATCTACGAGCAGTACTTC.